One and the same sample provided the 7 T cell receptor beta chains below, sequenced in a study of response to subunit inactivated influenza vaccine. TCRdb re-analysed the RT-PCR reads in MiXCR, keeping a single row per CDR3 protein. In the table there are approximately 570,000 distinct CDR3 sequences, less than 8% of which are singletons. Sequencing was performed on PBMCs from blood, taken less than 30 months after vaccination. The receptors shown here come from a man between 50 and 69 years old who received an inactivated influenza vaccine.

This clonotype occurred a few times. The J gene is TRBJ2-3, the V gene TRBV9; D is uncertain. CDR3 length: 13 residues. Germline CDR1 SGDLS, CDR2 YYNGEE. Trimming removed 3 bases from V and 4 bases from J, with 9 bases in between. CDR3 sequence: CASSEISADTQYF. CDR3 sequence (DNA): TGTGCCAGCAGCGAAATAAGCGCAGATACGCAGTATTTT. The full variable domain, in which reference TRBV9 and TRBJ2-3 provide the parts outside the CDR3, is DSGVTQTPKHLITATGQRVTLRCSPRSGDLSVYWYQQSLDQGLQFLIQYYNGEERAKGNILERFSAQQFPDLHSELNLSSLELGDSALYFCASSEISADTQYFGPGTRLTVL.

The V and J genes are TRBV20-1 and TRBJ2-5, with D unresolved. The CDR3 is made up of 14 amino acids. Germline CDR1 DFQATT, CDR2 SNEGSKA (reference sequence). V was trimmed by 6 bases and J by 5 bases, leaving 19 bases between them. The CDR3 reads CSAPPLGLLETQYF. Here the CDR3 DNA reads TGCAGTGCCCCTCCCCTAGGGCTTTTGGAGACCCAGTACTTC.

The V call is TRBV9, the J call TRBJ2-2; possibly TRBD1 for D (6 bases). Between the trimmed V and J ends, which lost 6 bases and 7 bases, there was a span of 10 bases. The germline gives CDR1 SGDLS, CDR2 YYNGEE. This CDR3 is built from 12 residues. The CDR3 reads CASNTGFGELFF. CDR3 DNA sequence: TGTGCCAGCAACACAGGGTTCGGGGAGCTGTTTTTT.

This clonotype was seen at least ten times. The V and J genes are TRBV28 and TRBJ2-7, with TRBD1 as a possible D gene (6 bases). The V gene lost 4 bases and the J gene lost 2 bases, with 21 bases spanning the gap. Per the germline V gene, CDR1 is MDHEN and CDR2 is SYDVKM. This CDR3 is built from 17 residues. CDR3 loop: CASSSVALQGPTYEQYF. The CDR3 coding sequence is TGTGCCAGCAGTTCTGTCGCTCTACAGGGTCCAACCTACGAGCAGTACTTC.

The sample holds many counts of this clonotype. The V gene is TRBV7-2, the J gene TRBJ1-1; 8 bases are a match to TRBD1. Looked up from germline, CDR1 is SGHTA and CDR2 is FQGNSA. J gave up 5 bases and V 5 bases, and 7 bases lay outside the gene matches. The CDR3 totals 14 residues. CDR3 sequence (DNA): TGTGCCAGCAGCCTTCAGGGGGCCCGGACTGAAGCTTTCTTT. Translated, it gives CASSLQGARTEAFF.

This clonotype has just a few counts. The genes are TRBV7-8 and TRBJ2-1; D is undetermined. The CDR3 consists of 15 residues. Trimming took off 2 bases at V and 2 bases at J, with 10 bases between the two ends. Germline CDR1 reads SGHVS; CDR2 reads FQNEAQ. The CDR3 sequence: CASSLMTRPYNEQFF. The CDR3 nucleotides are TGTGCCAGCAGCTTAATGACGAGACCCTACAATGAGCAGTTCTTC.

Many counts were recorded for this clonotype. CDR3 sequence: CASSYAVGDRYF. The CDR3 coding sequence is TGTGCCAGCAGTTACGCGGTCGGAGATCGGTACTTC. The chain links TRBV6-2 or TRBV6-3 to TRBJ2-7; D call uncertain. The CDR3 length is 12 residues. The V end lost 2 bases, the J end lost 12 bases, and 14 bases lay between the germline ends. CDR1 and CDR2 (germline): MNHEY, SVGEGT.